This TCR beta chain was recorded in a study of vaccination and CD4 T cells after COVID-19. The treatment: roughly 11-day PBMC culture with coronavirus spike peptide pools or control peptides (ViraFEST assay). Using peptide pools, antigen-specific T cells were expanded in ViraFEST before TCRs were sequenced. Sequencing of DNA taken from cultured CD4+ T cells relied on the Oncomine TCR Beta short-read assay. In TCRdb, the PCR reads were re-called with MiXCR into one record per CDR3 protein. The repertoire consists of tens of thousands of distinct CDR3 sequences, with 70% occurring once and the leading ten covering roughly 9.4%. The table lists this clonotype with a few counts. Its antigen is currently unknown. Study results and caveats: Within the convalescent patients, a median roughly 87% of the SARS-CoV-2-reactive clones were ones that appeared only post-vaccination.

There are 13 residues in the CDR3. Germline V gene sequence: CDR1 MNHNS, CDR2 SASEGT. Trimming left V 5 bases short and J 4 bases short, with 11 bases between. The material sequenced was CD4+ T cells from blood, cultured in vitro. The sequence was obtained from a human donor who had recovered from COVID-19. This sequence joins TRBV6-1 and TRBJ1-2, with D perhaps matching TRBD1 (5 bases). CDR3 sequence (DNA): TGTGCCAGCAGTAGGGACGGAATCTATGGCTACACCTTC. Amino acid sequence: CASSRDGIYGYTF.